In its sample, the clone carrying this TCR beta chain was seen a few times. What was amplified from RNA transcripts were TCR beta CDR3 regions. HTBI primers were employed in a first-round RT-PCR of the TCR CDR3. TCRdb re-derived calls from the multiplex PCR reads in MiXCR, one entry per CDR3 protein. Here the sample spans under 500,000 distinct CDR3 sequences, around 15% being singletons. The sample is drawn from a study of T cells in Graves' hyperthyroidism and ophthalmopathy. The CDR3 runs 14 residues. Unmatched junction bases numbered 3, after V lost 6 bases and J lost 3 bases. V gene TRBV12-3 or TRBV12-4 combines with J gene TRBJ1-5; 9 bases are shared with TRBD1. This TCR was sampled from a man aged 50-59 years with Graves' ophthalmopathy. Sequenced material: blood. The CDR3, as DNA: TGTGCCAGCAGGGACAGGGGCGTCAATCAGCCCCAGCATTTT. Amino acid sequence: CASRDRGVNQPQHF.